What follows describes a single T cell receptor beta chain. Looked up from germline, CDR1 is SGHRS and CDR2 is YFSETQ. V trimming: 4 bases; J trimming: 2 bases; junction bases outside the gene matches: 6. CDR3 size: 15 residues. The data originate from a study of shared clonotypes between healthy human individuals. Across the whole study: The cohort comprised a couple of women and a few men. Their ages spanned 18 to 49 years.

Clones were sequenced by immunoSEQ multiplex PCR, and TCRdb holds only the in-frame ones, with some missing. The table has 1,400,000 or so clones, approximately 98.5% seen once; the top ten hold approximately 0.38%. This sequence originates from a man aged 30 to 45 in good health. Input material: naive CD4+ T cells sorted from blood. Subset denoted: CD45RA+ positively selected. This chain links TRBV5-1 with TRBJ2-7; 10 bases fit TRBD2. CDR3: CASSGAGTSAYEQYF. The CDR3 DNA reads TGCGCCAGCAGCGGGGCCGGGACTAGCGCCTACGAGCAGTACTTC.